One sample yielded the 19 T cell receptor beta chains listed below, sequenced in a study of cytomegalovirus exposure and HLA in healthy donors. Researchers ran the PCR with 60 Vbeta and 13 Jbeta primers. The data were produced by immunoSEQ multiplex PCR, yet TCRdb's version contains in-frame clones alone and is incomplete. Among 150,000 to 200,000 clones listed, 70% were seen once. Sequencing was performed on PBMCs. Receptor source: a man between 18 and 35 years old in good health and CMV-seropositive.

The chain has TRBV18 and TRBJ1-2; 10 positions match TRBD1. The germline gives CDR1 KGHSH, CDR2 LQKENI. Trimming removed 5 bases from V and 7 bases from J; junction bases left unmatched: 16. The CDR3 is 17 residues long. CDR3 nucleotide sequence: TGTGCCAGCTCATTCCGGGACAGGGGACCCCTTAGGGGTGGCTACACCTTC. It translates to CASSFRDRGPLRGGYTF.

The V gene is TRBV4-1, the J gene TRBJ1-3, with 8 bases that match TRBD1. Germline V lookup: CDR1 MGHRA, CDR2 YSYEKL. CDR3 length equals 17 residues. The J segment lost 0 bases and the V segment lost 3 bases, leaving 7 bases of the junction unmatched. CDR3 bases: TGCGCCAGCAGCCAGAGGGACAGGCTCTCCTCTGGAAACACCATATATTTT. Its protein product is CASSQRDRLSSGNTIYF.

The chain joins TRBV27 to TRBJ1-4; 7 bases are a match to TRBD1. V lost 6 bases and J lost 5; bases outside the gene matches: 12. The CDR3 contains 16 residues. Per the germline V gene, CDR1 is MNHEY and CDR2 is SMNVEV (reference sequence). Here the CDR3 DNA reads TGTGCCAGCAGCCGTTACACAGGGGAGCCGAATGAAAAACTGTTTTTT. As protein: CASSRYTGEPNEKLFF.

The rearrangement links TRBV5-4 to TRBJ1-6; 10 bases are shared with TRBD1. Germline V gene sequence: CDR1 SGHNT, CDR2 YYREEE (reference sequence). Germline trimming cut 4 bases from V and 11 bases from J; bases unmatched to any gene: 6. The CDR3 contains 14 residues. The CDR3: CASSARDRGAPLHF. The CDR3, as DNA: TGTGCCAGCAGCGCCCGGGACAGGGGTGCACCCCTCCACTTT.

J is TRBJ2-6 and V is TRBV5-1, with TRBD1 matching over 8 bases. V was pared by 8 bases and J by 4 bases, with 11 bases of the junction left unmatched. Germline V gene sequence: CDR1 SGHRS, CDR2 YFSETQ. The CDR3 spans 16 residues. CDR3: CASRVAGGLGANVLTF. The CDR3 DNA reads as TGCGCCAGTCGAGTTGCAGGGGGCTTAGGGGCCAACGTCCTGACTTTC.

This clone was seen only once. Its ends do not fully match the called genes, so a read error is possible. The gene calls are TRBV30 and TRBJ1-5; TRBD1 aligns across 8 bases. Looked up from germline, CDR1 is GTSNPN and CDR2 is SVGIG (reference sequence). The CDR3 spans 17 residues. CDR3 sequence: CAWSGVGGQESSQPQHF. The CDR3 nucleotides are TGTGCCTGGAGTGGAGTAGGGGGACAGGAGAGCAGTCAGCCCCAGCATTTT.

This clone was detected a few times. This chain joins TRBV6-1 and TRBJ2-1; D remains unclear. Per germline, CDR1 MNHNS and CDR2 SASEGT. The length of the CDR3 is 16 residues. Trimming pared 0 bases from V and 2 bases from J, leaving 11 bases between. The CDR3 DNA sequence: TGTGCCAGCAGTGAAGCGGTGGAGATGCCCTACAATGAGCAGTTCTTC. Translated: CASSEAVEMPYNEQFF.

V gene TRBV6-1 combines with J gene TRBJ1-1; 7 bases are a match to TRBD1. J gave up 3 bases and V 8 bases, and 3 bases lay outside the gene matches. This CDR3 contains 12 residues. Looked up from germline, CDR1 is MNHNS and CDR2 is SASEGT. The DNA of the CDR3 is TGTGCCAGCGCAGGGGGTTACACTGAAGCTTTCTTT. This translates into CASAGGYTEAFF.

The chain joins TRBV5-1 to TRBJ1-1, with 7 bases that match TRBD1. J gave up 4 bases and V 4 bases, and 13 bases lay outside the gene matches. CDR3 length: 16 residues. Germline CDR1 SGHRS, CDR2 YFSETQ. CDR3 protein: CASSTGQARWGTEAFF. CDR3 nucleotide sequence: TGCGCCAGCAGCACCGGACAGGCCAGGTGGGGCACTGAAGCTTTCTTT.

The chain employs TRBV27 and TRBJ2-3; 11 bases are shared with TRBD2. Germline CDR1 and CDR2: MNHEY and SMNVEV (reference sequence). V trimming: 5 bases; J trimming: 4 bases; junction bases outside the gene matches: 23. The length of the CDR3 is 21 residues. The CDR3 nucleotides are TGTGCCAGCAGTACATCCGAGGGTAGCGGGGGGGCCGTTGCCAGTCCAGATACGCAGTATTTT. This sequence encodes CASSTSEGSGGAVASPDTQYF.

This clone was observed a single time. This CDR3 is CASKEAGGTGTDTQYF. The CDR3 DNA follows: TGTGCCAGTAAGGAAGCGGGAGGGACGGGGACAGATACGCAGTATTTT. This rearrangement joins TRBV19 to TRBJ2-3; 10 bases are a match to TRBD2. The V and J ends lost 7 bases and 3 bases, in that order; junction bases with no gene match: 10. Germline V gene data show CDR1 as LNHDA and CDR2 as SQIVND (reference sequence). This CDR3 has 16 residues.

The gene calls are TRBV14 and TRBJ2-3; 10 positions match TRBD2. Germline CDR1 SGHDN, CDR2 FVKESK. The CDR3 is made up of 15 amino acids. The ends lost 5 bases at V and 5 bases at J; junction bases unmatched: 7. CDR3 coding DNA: TGTGCCAGCAGCGACGGACTAGCGGTTGGAGATACGCAGTATTTT. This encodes CASSDGLAVGDTQYF.

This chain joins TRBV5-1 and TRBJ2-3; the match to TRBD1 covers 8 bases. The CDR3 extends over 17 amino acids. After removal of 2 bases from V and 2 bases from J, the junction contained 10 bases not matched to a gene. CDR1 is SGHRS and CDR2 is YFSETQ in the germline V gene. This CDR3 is CASSFDRGGVATDTQYF. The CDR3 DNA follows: TGCGCCAGCAGCTTCGACAGGGGCGGGGTTGCCACAGATACGCAGTATTTT. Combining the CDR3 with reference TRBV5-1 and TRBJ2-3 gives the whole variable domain KAGVTQTPRYLIKTRGQQVTLSCSPISGHRSVSWYQQTPGQGLQFLFEYFSETQRNKGNFPGRFSGRQFSNSRSEMNVSTLELGDSALYLCASSFDRGGVATDTQYFGPGTRLTVL.

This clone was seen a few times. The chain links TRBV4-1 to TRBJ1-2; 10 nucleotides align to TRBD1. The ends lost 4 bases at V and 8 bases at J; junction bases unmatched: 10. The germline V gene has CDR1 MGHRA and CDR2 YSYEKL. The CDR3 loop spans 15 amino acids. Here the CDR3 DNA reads TGCGCCAGCAGCCCTCAGGACAGGGGGAGGGAGGGCTACACCTTC. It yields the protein CASSPQDRGREGYTF.

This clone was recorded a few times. The CDR3 loop reads CASGLGTGVEKLFF. The DNA of the CDR3 is TGCGCCAGCGGGCTAGGGACAGGGGTCGAAAAACTGTTTTTT. The chain has TRBV5-1 and TRBJ1-4, with 10 bases matching TRBD1. Germline V gene lookup returns CDR1 SGHRS and CDR2 YFSETQ. There are 14 residues in the CDR3. The J segment lost 8 bases and the V segment lost 7 bases, leaving 8 bases of the junction unmatched.

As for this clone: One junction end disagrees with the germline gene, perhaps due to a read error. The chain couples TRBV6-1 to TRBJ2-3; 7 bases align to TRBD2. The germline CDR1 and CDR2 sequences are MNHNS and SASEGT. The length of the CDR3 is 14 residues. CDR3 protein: CASREAGRADTQYF. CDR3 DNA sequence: TGTGCCAGCAGGGAAGCGGGGAGGGCAGATACGCAGTATTTT.

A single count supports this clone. In DNA form, the CDR3 reads TGCGCCAGCAGCCCCTATGGCACAGATACGCAGTATTTT. It is translated as CASSPYGTDTQYF. The V call is TRBV4-1, the J call TRBJ2-3; no reliable D call. The germline CDR1 and CDR2 sequences are MGHRA and YSYEKL. Trimming left V 4 bases short and J 1 base short, with 6 bases between. This CDR3 region has 13 residues.

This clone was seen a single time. CDR3 in amino acids: CASSLGQGEETQYF. As DNA, the CDR3 is TGTGCCAGCAGCTTAGGGCAGGGGGAAGAGACCCAGTACTTC. This chain joins TRBV5-5 and TRBJ2-5; 7 bases line up with TRBD1. V lost 2 bases and J lost 3; bases outside the gene matches: 4. The germline V gene has CDR1 SGHKS and CDR2 YYEKEE (reference sequence). This CDR3 comprises 14 residues.

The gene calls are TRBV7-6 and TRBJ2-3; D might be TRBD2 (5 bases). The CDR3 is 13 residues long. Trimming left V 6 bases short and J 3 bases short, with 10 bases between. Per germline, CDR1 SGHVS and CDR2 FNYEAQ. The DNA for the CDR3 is TGTGCCAGCAGGGGCGCGGGTACAGATACGCAGTATTTT. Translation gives CASRGAGTDTQYF.